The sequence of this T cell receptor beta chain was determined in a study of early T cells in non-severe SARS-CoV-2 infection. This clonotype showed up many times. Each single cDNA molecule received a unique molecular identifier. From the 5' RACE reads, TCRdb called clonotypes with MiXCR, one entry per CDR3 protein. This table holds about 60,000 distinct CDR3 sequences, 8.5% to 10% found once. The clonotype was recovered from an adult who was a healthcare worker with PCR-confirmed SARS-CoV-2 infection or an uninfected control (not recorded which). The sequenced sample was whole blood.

The DNA of the CDR3 is TGTGCCAGCTCCCCGTCCGGGACAGGGTATGGTGAGCAGTTCTTC. Translating gives CASSPSGTGYGEQFF. The gene calls are TRBV18 and TRBJ2-1; 9 nucleotides align to TRBD1. This CDR3 spans 15 amino acids. Looked up from germline, CDR1 is KGHSH and CDR2 is LQKENI. J was trimmed by 9 bases and V by 6 bases; bases with no gene match: 12.